These T cell receptor beta chains were read from a single sample in a study of blood T cell repertoires in COVID-19. Method: immunoSEQ multiplex PCR; TCRdb's copy keeps in-frame clones and lacks some. The repertoire consists of around 280,000 clones, with 90% occurring once and the leading ten covering around 1.7%. Sequenced input: PBMCs or T cells enriched from blood (not recorded which). These receptors came from a woman aged 18-35 years with acute COVID-19. The CDR3 runs from the conserved cysteine through the conserved F or W. Fields, in order: J gene, V gene, D gene, clone size, CDR3 DNA, CDR3 protein. A D gene is named only where the DNA matches it firmly. Clone size is stated in some rows and not others, as once, few, many or a class when expanded.

J gene: TRBJ2-7
V gene: TRBV3-1/TRBV3-2
D gene: -
clone size: few
CDR3 DNA: TGTGCCAGCAGCCAATCCCCGCTCAGTGACGAGCAGTACTTC
CDR3 protein: CASSQSPLSDEQYF

J gene: TRBJ2-2
V gene: TRBV19
D gene: TRBD2
clone size: -
CDR3 DNA: TGTGCCAGTAGTACCCAACTAGCGGGAGGGCCTACCGGGGAGCTGTTTTTT
CDR3 protein: CASSTQLAGGPTGELFF

J gene: TRBJ2-1
V gene: TRBV2
D gene: TRBD2
clone size: once
CDR3 DNA: TGTGCCAGCAGTACCGGGACTAGCGGCAATGAGCAGTTCTTC
CDR3 protein: CASSTGTSGNEQFF

J gene: TRBJ2-6
V gene: TRBV5-1
D gene: -
clone size: once
CDR3 DNA: TGCGCCAGCAAGCCTCTAGGAAACTCTGGGGCCAACGTCCTGACTTTC
CDR3 protein: CASKPLGNSGANVLTF

J gene: TRBJ1-1
V gene: TRBV6-5
D gene: -
clone size: -
CDR3 DNA: TGTGCCAGCAGTTATACCACAGGGAGTGGCACTGAAGCTTTCTTT
CDR3 protein: CASSYTTGSGTEAFF

J gene: TRBJ1-5
V gene: TRBV4-1
D gene: TRBD1
clone size: -
CDR3 DNA: TGCGCCAGCAGCGAACCGGGACAGGGATACAGCAATCAGCCCCAGCATTTT
CDR3 protein: CASSEPGQGYSNQPQHF

J gene: TRBJ2-3
V gene: TRBV28
D gene: TRBD2
clone size: -
CDR3 DNA: TGTGCCAGCAGTTTAGGGGGACTAGCGGAACTCACAGATACGCAGTATTTT
CDR3 protein: CASSLGGLAELTDTQYF

J gene: TRBJ2-1
V gene: TRBV15
D gene: TRBD1
clone size: once
CDR3 DNA: TGTGCCACCAGCACTAGGACAGGGGGTATCTACAATGAGCAGTTCTTC
CDR3 protein: CATSTRTGGIYNEQFF

J gene: TRBJ1-5
V gene: TRBV30
D gene: TRBD1
clone size: -
CDR3 DNA: TGTGCCTGGAGTGTAGGACAGGGAAGTCAGCCCCAGCATTTT
CDR3 protein: CAWSVGQGSQPQHF

J gene: TRBJ1-1
V gene: TRBV10-3
D gene: -
clone size: -
CDR3 DNA: TGTGCCATCAGTGAGCCGGACAGTGGCACTGAAGCTTTCTTT
CDR3 protein: CAISEPDSGTEAFF

J gene: TRBJ1-3
V gene: TRBV4-3
D gene: TRBD1
clone size: -
CDR3 DNA: TGCGCCAGCAGCCAAGACCCGGGACAGGTCTCTGGAAACACCATATATTTT
CDR3 protein: CASSQDPGQVSGNTIYF

J gene: TRBJ1-4
V gene: TRBV7-9
D gene: -
clone size: -
CDR3 DNA: TGTGCCAGCTCATACCTAGAGGCAACTAATGAAAAACTGTTTTTT
CDR3 protein: CASSYLEATNEKLFF

J gene: TRBJ2-1
V gene: TRBV7-9
D gene: TRBD2
clone size: -
CDR3 DNA: TGTGCCAGCAGGGGACTAGCGGGACCTTACAATGAGCAGTTCTTC
CDR3 protein: CASRGLAGPYNEQFF

J gene: TRBJ2-7
V gene: TRBV7-3
D gene: -
clone size: -
CDR3 DNA: TGTGCCAGCAGCTTAAATGGGGGCGACAGCGCGTACGAGCAGTACTTC
CDR3 protein: CASSLNGGDSAYEQYF

J gene: TRBJ2-1
V gene: TRBV5-1
D gene: TRBD2
clone size: -
CDR3 DNA: TGCGCCAGCAGCTTGGATAAACTAGCGGGAGCGGGCTACAATGAGCAGTTCTTC
CDR3 protein: CASSLDKLAGAGYNEQFF

J gene: TRBJ1-1
V gene: TRBV7-2
D gene: -
clone size: -
CDR3 DNA: TGTGCCAGCAGCTTCGATCGGGGTTCAGCTTTCTTT
CDR3 protein: CASSFDRGSAFF

J gene: TRBJ2-5
V gene: TRBV29-1
D gene: TRBD1
clone size: -
CDR3 DNA: TGCAGCGGGCGACAGGGGACGGGGACCCAGTACTTC
CDR3 protein: CSGRQGTGTQYF

J gene: TRBJ1-1
V gene: TRBV20-1
D gene: -
clone size: -
CDR3 DNA: -
CDR3 protein: CSASFGQGAGTFF

J gene: TRBJ1-3
V gene: TRBV30
D gene: -
clone size: -
CDR3 DNA: TGTGCCTGGACCGGAGGAGCTGGAAACACCATATATTTT
CDR3 protein: CAWTGGAGNTIYF

J gene: TRBJ2-2
V gene: TRBV11-2
D gene: -
clone size: -
CDR3 DNA: TGTGCCAGCAGCTTTGCGGGCCAGAACACCGGGGAGCTGTTTTTT
CDR3 protein: CASSFAGQNTGELFF

J gene: TRBJ1-1
V gene: TRBV10-3
D gene: -
clone size: -
CDR3 DNA: TGTGCCATCAGTGGGCAGGGAAGGTACACTGAAGCTTTCTTT
CDR3 protein: CAISGQGRYTEAFF

J gene: TRBJ2-7
V gene: TRBV11-2
D gene: -
clone size: -
CDR3 DNA: TGTGCCAGCAGCTTAGCCAGGGAAGAGTACTTC
CDR3 protein: CASSLAREEYF

J gene: TRBJ2-7
V gene: TRBV4-1
D gene: TRBD2
clone size: -
CDR3 DNA: TGCGCCAGCAGCCAAGAAATAACTAGCGGAGACTACGAGCAGTACTTC
CDR3 protein: CASSQEITSGDYEQYF

J gene: TRBJ2-3
V gene: TRBV7-3
D gene: -
clone size: -
CDR3 DNA: TGTGCCAGCAGCTCCAGGGCAGATACGCAGTATTTT
CDR3 protein: CASSSRADTQYF

J gene: TRBJ2-5
V gene: TRBV29-1
D gene: -
clone size: -
CDR3 DNA: TGCAGCGTTCGCGAAGCAGGCCAAGAGACCCAGTACTTC
CDR3 protein: CSVREAGQETQYF

J gene: TRBJ1-4
V gene: TRBV7-8
D gene: TRBD1
clone size: -
CDR3 DNA: TGTGCCAGCAGCCTCGACAGGGGGCGCACTAATGAAAAACTGTTTTTT
CDR3 protein: CASSLDRGRTNEKLFF